This entry describes one T cell receptor (beta chain). The antigen remains undetermined. The data were produced by immunoSEQ multiplex PCR, yet TCRdb's version contains in-frame clones alone and is incomplete. The data show 70,000 to 95,000 clones, 80% to 90% seen once. This entry comes from a study of OX40 agonist ivuxolimab in advanced cancers. Background on the study: Hepatocellular carcinoma, melanoma, renal cell or head and neck cancer affected the dose-escalation patients. General study points: Antigen targets of the expanded peripheral T cells went undetermined.

Excluded were patients having autoimmune disease history or systemic immunosuppression. Germline CDR1 SGHRS, CDR2 YFSETQ. Trimming removed 1 base at V and 4 bases at J, with 11 bases between. The CDR3 is 14 amino acids. Sequencing used CD4+ or CD8+ T cells sorted from blood, obtained in a trial of the OX40 agonist ivuxolimab. This chain uses TRBV5-1 with TRBJ2-5; D may be TRBD2 (6 bases). The TCR sequence derives from an adult with an advanced solid tumor such as melanoma, head and neck, liver or kidney cancer. CDR3 region: CASSLRGEAETQYF. CDR3 bases: TGCGCCAGCAGCTTGAGAGGGGAGGCAGAGACCCAGTACTTC.